One sample yielded the 15 T cell receptor beta chains listed below, sequenced in a study of early T cells in non-severe SARS-CoV-2 infection (dated by TCRdb to 2020 to 2023). Libraries were built with 5' RACE. Sequenced on a NextSeq 500. TCRdb trimmed the raw reads at Q25, called clones with MiXCR and kept productive beta chains. When rows share a CDR3 protein, they turn into one entry using the most common DNA and genes. This sample lists about 50,000 distinct CDR3 sequences; roughly 8.8% were detected once. The ten largest make up 15% of the sample. Sequenced: whole blood. The receptors derive from an adult who was a healthcare worker with PCR-confirmed SARS-CoV-2 infection or an uninfected control (not recorded which).

This clonotype has more than one count but fewer than ten. The gene calls are TRBV19 and TRBJ1-1, with 8 bases aligning to TRBD1. Germline values: CDR1 LNHDA, CDR2 SQIVND (reference sequence). The CDR3 loop spans 16 amino acids. Trimming took 4 bases from V and 4 from J; bases not matched to a gene: 11. Here the CDR3 reads CASSTWTGQGVTEAFF. CDR3 in DNA: TGTGCCAGTAGTACGTGGACAGGGCAGGGCGTCACTGAAGCTTTCTTT.

The chain couples TRBV4-2 to TRBJ2-3; 8 bases agree with TRBD2. The junction had 9 bases not matched to a gene; V was cut back by 0 bases and J by 7 bases. The length of the CDR3 is 16 residues. The germline V gene encodes CDR1 LGHNA and CDR2 YNFKEQ. The CDR3: CASSQDLTGGRNTQYF. CDR3 bases: TGTGCCAGCAGCCAAGATCTAACGGGAGGGCGCAATACGCAGTATTTT.

This clonotype was observed at least ten times. V and J are TRBV9 and TRBJ2-2, with D uncertain. This CDR3 is 14 amino acids long. Trimming pared 3 bases from V and 5 bases from J, leaving 11 bases between. Germline V gene sequence: CDR1 SGDLS, CDR2 YYNGEE. The CDR3 nucleotides read TGTGCCAGCAGCGAAGGTTCCGGGACCGGGGAGCTGTTTTTT. It yields the protein CASSEGSGTGELFF. Full variable domain (remainder filled in from reference TRBV9 and TRBJ2-2): DSGVTQTPKHLITATGQRVTLRCSPRSGDLSVYWYQQSLDQGLQFLIQYYNGEERAKGNILERFSAQQFPDLHSELNLSSLELGDSALYFCASSEGSGTGELFFGEGSRLTVL.

This clonotype occurred a few times. The V call is TRBV28, the J call TRBJ2-1; 8 bases align to TRBD2. The length of the CDR3 is 19 residues. Germline trimming cut 11 bases from V and 0 bases from J; bases unmatched to any gene: 21. Germline CDR1 MDHEN, CDR2 SYDVKM. The CDR3 nucleotides are TGTGCCTCCCAGGAAACAAGCGGGGGTATTACTAGCTCCTACAATGAGCAGTTCTTC. Residues: CASQETSGGITSSYNEQFF.

This clonotype has more than one count but fewer than ten. CDR3 protein: CASSSFRTSGTTGELFF. CDR3 nucleotides: TGCGCCAGCAGCTCCTTCCGGACTAGCGGGACCACCGGGGAGCTGTTTTTT. V and J are TRBV5-1 and TRBJ2-2; 12 bases are a match to TRBD2. The CDR3 totals 17 residues. Germline V lookup: CDR1 SGHRS, CDR2 YFSETQ. Trimming took 3 bases from V and 4 from J; bases not matched to a gene: 7.

This clonotype has more than one count but fewer than ten. The chain employs TRBV2 and TRBJ2-3; 14 bases line up with TRBD2. Germline V lookup: CDR1 SNHLY, CDR2 FYNNEI. The V gene end was trimmed by 6 bases and the J gene end by 3 bases; junction bases not matched to a gene: 11. The CDR3 runs 18 residues. The CDR3 coding sequence is TGTGCCAGCAGCGTGTCCGGGACTAGCGGGAGAAGGACAGATACGCAGTATTTT. Translated, it gives CASSVSGTSGRRTDTQYF. The whole variable domain, filled in from reference TRBV2 and TRBJ2-3, reads EPEVTQTPSHQVTQMGQEVILRCVPISNHLYFYWYRQILGQKVEFLVSFYNNEISEKSEIFDDQFSVERPDGSNFTLKIRSTKLEDSAMYFCASSVSGTSGRRTDTQYFGPGTRLTVL.

At least ten counts were recorded for this clonotype. The chain recombines TRBV10-3 with TRBJ1-1; possibly TRBD1 for D (5 bases). Germline lookup yields CDR1 ENHRY and CDR2 SYGVKD. The V gene lost 5 bases and the J gene lost 3 bases, with 13 bases spanning the gap. The CDR3 runs 14 residues. The CDR3 DNA reads TGTGCCATCAGTTGGGCAGGGAGGGACACTGAAGCTTTCTTT. It is translated as CAISWAGRDTEAFF.

The chain couples TRBV20-1 to TRBJ2-1; 13 positions agree with TRBD2. The V gene end was trimmed by 6 bases and the J gene end by 0 bases; junction bases not matched to a gene: 11. CDR3 length equals 18 residues. Germline CDR1 reads DFQATT; CDR2 reads SNEGSKA (reference sequence). In DNA, the CDR3 is TGCAGTGCAGGGGGGGGACTAGCGGGACCGAGCTCCTACAATGAGCAGTTCTTC. Amino acid sequence: CSAGGGLAGPSSYNEQFF.

This clonotype has at least ten counts. V is TRBV3-1 and J is TRBJ1-1; a possible D gene is TRBD1 (6 bases). The germline CDR1 and CDR2 sequences are LGHDT and YNNKEL (reference sequence). Between the trimmed V and J ends, which lost 4 bases and 6 bases, there was a span of 9 bases. The CDR3 is 12 residues long. CDR3 amino acids: CASSPRGSEAFF. The CDR3, as DNA: TGTGCCAGCAGCCCCAGGGGATCTGAAGCTTTCTTT.

This clonotype has a count of ten or more. V usage is TRBV6-5 and J usage is TRBJ2-4, with 9 bases identical to TRBD1. V shed 8 bases, J shed 2 bases, and the junction held 19 bases outside the gene matches. This CDR3 comprises 19 residues. CDR1 and CDR2 (germline): MNHEY, SVGAGI. The CDR3 loop reads CASSPRWGQGLLTKNIQYF. As DNA, the CDR3 is TGTGCCAGCTCGCCGCGTTGGGGACAGGGATTATTGACCAAAAACATTCAGTACTTC.

This clonotype has ten or more counts. V gene TRBV6-2 or TRBV6-3 combines with J gene TRBJ1-6; a weak D match, TRBD1 (5 bases). CDR1 and CDR2 from the germline V gene are MNHEY and SVGEGT. This CDR3 is built from 15 residues. V dropped 5 bases and J dropped 7 bases, with 15 bases sitting between them. The CDR3 loop is CASSPPRGTNSPLHF. CDR3 DNA: TGTGCCAGCAGTCCTCCGCGGGGGACGAATTCACCCCTCCACTTT.

This clonotype appeared many times. J is TRBJ2-1 and V is TRBV7-8, with 7 bases identical to TRBD2. J gave up 9 bases and V 6 bases, and 14 bases lay outside the gene matches. This CDR3 region has 15 residues. Germline loops: CDR1 SGHVS, CDR2 FQNEAQ. The CDR3 spells CASRPATRELGEQFF. The DNA of the CDR3 is TGTGCCAGCAGACCGGCCACGCGGGAGTTGGGTGAGCAGTTCTTC. The whole variable domain, filled in from reference TRBV7-8 and TRBJ2-1, reads GAGVSQSPRYKVAKRGQDVALRCDPISGHVSLFWYQQALGQGPEFLTYFQNEAQLDKSGLPSDRFFAERPEGSVSTLKIQRTQQEDSAVYLCASRPATRELGEQFFGPGTRLTVL.

This clonotype occurred many times. The V gene is TRBV12-3 or TRBV12-4, the J gene TRBJ2-1; D perhaps matches TRBD1 (6 bases). This CDR3 spans 16 amino acids. Trimming stripped 3 bases from V and 6 bases from J, with 18 bases between. The CDR3 coding sequence is TGTGCCAGCAGTTTCCCCCCGGGGACACTCCGCAATGAGCAGTTCTTC. Its protein product is CASSFPPGTLRNEQFF.

In this sample, this clonotype turned up many times. The V call is TRBV7-2, the J call TRBJ2-7; D remains ambiguous. In germline, CDR1 is SGHTA, CDR2 FQGNSA. The ends were cut back, 1 base at V and 4 bases at J, with 8 bases in the middle. CDR3 length equals 13 residues. The CDR3 reads CASSLEGLYEQYF. CDR3 DNA sequence: TGTGCCAGCAGCTTAGAGGGATTGTACGAGCAGTACTTC.

With respect to this clonotype: Here the CDR3 omits its conserved ending phenylalanine or tryptophan, so a read error is the likely source. No DNA is shown, since the ends of the CDR3 on it are uncertain; the CDR3 is the one TCRdb lists. The CDR3 region is CASSLGQDLYQPRHS. This chain joins TRBV7-2 and TRBJ1-5; the table's TRBD1 call for D was not verified on the DNA. The germline V gene encodes CDR1 SGHTA and CDR2 FQGNSA. The CDR3 is made up of 15 amino acids, end residues included.